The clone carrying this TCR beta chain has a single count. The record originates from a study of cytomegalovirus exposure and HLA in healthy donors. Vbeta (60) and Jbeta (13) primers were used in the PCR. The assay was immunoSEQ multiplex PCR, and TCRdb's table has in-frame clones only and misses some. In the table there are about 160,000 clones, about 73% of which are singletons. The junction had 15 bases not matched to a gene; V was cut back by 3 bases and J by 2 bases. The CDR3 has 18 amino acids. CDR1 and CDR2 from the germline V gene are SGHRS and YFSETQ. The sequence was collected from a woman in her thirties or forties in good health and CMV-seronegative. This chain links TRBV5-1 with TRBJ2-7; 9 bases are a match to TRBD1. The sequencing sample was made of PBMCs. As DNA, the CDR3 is TGCGCCAGCAGCTCGAAGCGACCCGGGACAGGGTATCCCTACGAGCAGTACTTC. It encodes CASSSKRPGTGYPYEQYF.